The TCR beta chain described here comes from a study of T cells after posttransplantation cyclophosphamide. Germline values: CDR1 SGHDT, CDR2 YYEEEE. Trimming removed 4 bases at V and 4 bases at J, with 8 bases between. The CDR3 extends over 12 amino acids. Produced via immunoSEQ multiplex PCR; TCRdb's table is partial and in-frame only. The sample has fewer than 40,000 clones, roughly 89% seen once; the top ten hold about 15%. V is TRBV5-6 and J is TRBJ1-1; D not certain. The sequenced sample consisted of PBMCs. The origin of this receptor is a woman between 40 and 50 years old with a blood cancer, CMV-positive, and with a related stem cell donor. DNA for the CDR3: TGTGCCAGCAGCCTTCGGGGCACTGAAGCTTTCTTT. It translates to CASSLRGTEAFF. Full variable domain (missing parts from reference TRBV5-6 and TRBJ1-1): DAGVTQSPTHLIKTRGQQVTLRCSPKSGHDTVSWYQQALGQGPQFIFQYYEEEERQRGNFPDRFSGHQFPNYSSELNVNALLLGDSALYLCASSLRGTEAFFGQGTRLTVV.